This entry lists 10 T cell receptor beta chains sequenced from one sample in a study of blood T cell repertoires in COVID-19. The assay was immunoSEQ multiplex PCR, and TCRdb's table has in-frame clones only and misses some. The sample includes over 150,000 clones, 83% seen only once; the top ten take roughly 1.9%. The sequencing input was peripheral blood. The receptors shown here come from a woman older than 75 with acute or convalescent COVID-19.

With regard to this clone: The sample contains more than one DNA sequence encoding this CDR3. V usage is TRBV7-2 and J usage is TRBJ2-7; D uncertain. Germline-derived CDR1 and CDR2 are SGHTA and FQGNSA. The CDR3 is made up of 11 amino acids. V shed 4 bases and J shed 7 bases, with 8 bases lying between them. This CDR3 reads CASSSLLEQYF. Written as DNA, the CDR3 is TGTGCCAGCAGCTCCCTACTGGAGCAGTACTTC.

The J gene is TRBJ1-1, the V gene TRBV15; D might be TRBD1 (5 bases). Germline CDR1 LNHNV, CDR2 YYDKDF (reference sequence). V shed 10 bases and J shed 5 bases, with 23 bases lying between them. The CDR3 runs to 15 residues. The CDR3 sequence is CASKRLRGRETEAFF. The CDR3 DNA sequence: TGTGCCAGCAAAAGATTGCGGGGGAGGGAAACTGAAGCTTTCTTT.

The count of this clone is one. The gene calls are TRBV19 and TRBJ1-5; TRBD1 matches at 7 bases. This CDR3 is 14 amino acids long. Trimming cost V 5 bases and J 3 bases; bases outside gene matches: 4. Per the germline V gene, CDR1 is LNHDA and CDR2 is SQIVND (reference sequence). CDR3 in DNA: TGTGCCAGTAGTCGTCAGGGGGACAATCAGCCCCAGCATTTT. This translates into CASSRQGDNQPQHF.

CDR3 in amino acids: CASSYRGGSNQPQHF. CDR3 sequence (DNA): TGTGCCAGCAGTTACAGGGGTGGGAGCAATCAGCCCCAGCATTTT. This chain links TRBV6-6 with TRBJ1-5; possible D gene TRBD1, 5 bases. From germline, CDR1 is MNHNY and CDR2 SVGAGI (reference sequence). Deletions cut 2 bases from V and 1 base from J, with 9 bases between. The CDR3 contains 15 residues.

V usage is TRBV2 and J usage is TRBJ2-4; D is perhaps TRBD2 (6 bases). Trimming took off 8 bases at V and 8 bases at J, with 19 bases between the two ends. The CDR3 covers 14 residues. Germline values: CDR1 SNHLY, CDR2 FYNNEI. The DNA for the CDR3 is TGTGCCAGCGGTCGTTCCACCCCGGGGGACATTCAGTACTTC. Protein product: CASGRSTPGDIQYF.

The DNA for the CDR3 is TGCGCCAGCAGCTCTCCTAGCGGGGGGGCGTTGGAGACCCAGTACTTC. This gives the protein CASSSPSGGALETQYF. The J gene is TRBJ2-5, the V gene TRBV5-1; TRBD2 aligns across 12 bases. The CDR3 is 16 amino acids. The V and J ends lost 3 bases and 5 bases, in that order; junction bases with no gene match: 8. The germline V gene has CDR1 SGHRS and CDR2 YFSETQ.

The V and J genes are TRBV7-9 and TRBJ2-7, with D hard to call. CDR3 length: 15 residues. With 5 bases removed from V and 3 bases from J, the gap between germline ends came to 17 bases. Germline values: CDR1 SEHNR, CDR2 FQNEAQ (reference sequence). CDR3 region: CASSRGRLPSYEQYF. In nucleotides, the CDR3 is TGTGCCAGCAGCCGCGGAAGGTTACCCAGCTACGAGCAGTACTTC.

This clone was counted at least ten times. The CDR3 nucleotides are TGTGCCAGCAAAGCTAGCGGGAGAGGTGCGGTTAATGAGCAGTTCTTC. Translation gives CASKASGRGAVNEQFF. The chain links TRBV6-4 to TRBJ2-1; TRBD2 matches at 10 bases. V shed 7 bases and J 7 bases; nucleotides not matched to a gene: 13. This CDR3 region has 16 residues. CDR1 is MRHNA, CDR2 SNTAGT, per germline.

The V gene is TRBV6-5, the J gene TRBJ1-1; perhaps TRBD1 as D (5 bases). V shed 5 bases and J shed 7 bases, with 11 bases lying between them. Germline loops: CDR1 MNHEY, CDR2 SVGAGI. The CDR3 runs 12 residues. The CDR3 coding sequence is TGTGCCAGCAGTCCTAACAGGTTTGAAGCTTTCTTT. It translates to CASSPNRFEAFF.

The chain recombines TRBV4-1 with TRBJ2-1, with 8 bases matching TRBD2. Germline CDR1 MGHRA, CDR2 YSYEKL. The CDR3 length is 16 residues. Germline trimming cut 1 base from V and 4 bases from J; bases unmatched to any gene: 6. The CDR3 spells CASSQGRSGRYNEQFF. For the CDR3, the DNA is TGCGCCAGCAGCCAAGGTCGCAGCGGGAGATACAATGAGCAGTTCTTC.